This T cell receptor beta chain was sequenced in a study of radiotherapy plus CTLA-4 blockade in lung cancer. Study information: Across the patients, objective responses occurred in more than 15%, and disease control in 31%. Study-level points and caveats: Some TCR clones had been derived from tumors. These clones expanded in peripheral blood after radiotherapy plus ipilimumab.

Those patients who had chemo-refractory metastatic non-small-cell lung cancer were given focal radiation along with CTLA-4 blockade through ipilimumab. V was clipped by 6 bases and J by 2 bases, with 20 bases between them. Germline CDR1 and CDR2: MNHEY and SMNVEV (reference sequence). The CDR3 is 17 amino acids. As concerns this clone: Antigen: not known.

Only in-frame clones appear in the TCRdb table, and some are missing; sequencing was by immunoSEQ multiplex PCR. In the table there are 40,000 to 45,000 clones, 55% to 80% of which are singletons. This TCR derives from a human donor with non-small cell lung cancer who had a partial response to radiotherapy plus ipilimumab. The source was peripheral blood, collected from a patient treated with radiotherapy plus ipilimumab. The rearrangement uses TRBV27 and TRBJ2-4; possibly TRBD1 for D (6 bases). CDR3 sequence reads: CASSLEPPGVSKNIQYF. In DNA, the CDR3 is TGTGCCAGCAGCCTAGAACCCCCAGGGGTATCCAAAAACATTCAGTACTTC.